The 14 T cell receptor beta chains in this list originate from one sample, sequenced in a study of Graves' ophthalmopathy and Graves' hyperthyroidism. From RNA, the CDR3 regions of TCR beta chains were amplified and sequenced. HTBI-primed RT-PCR formed the first round, and a multiplex PCR formed the second. TCRdb called the multiplex PCR reads again in MiXCR, with one record for every CDR3 protein. The data hold about 380,000 distinct CDR3 sequences, with roughly 15% observed a single time. The sample consisted of peripheral blood. These receptors were taken from a woman aged 18-29 years with stable Graves' hyperthyroidism.

This clonotype was counted at least ten times. The CDR3 loop reads CAAISADLYEQYF. CDR3 sequence (DNA): TGTGCCGCCATCAGTGCTGACCTCTACGAGCAGTACTTC. This chain connects TRBV10-3 to TRBJ2-7; no clear D. The germline CDR1 and CDR2 sequences are ENHRY and SYGVKD. CDR3 length: 13 residues. The ends were cut back, 11 bases at V and 3 bases at J, with 17 bases in the middle.

This clonotype was seen a few times. The chain employs TRBV6-5 and TRBJ2-7; D is perhaps TRBD1 (6 bases). The V end was cut by 6 bases, the J end by 2 bases, with 14 bases between. From germline, CDR1 is MNHEY and CDR2 SVGAGI. The CDR3 runs 14 residues. As DNA, the CDR3 is TGTGCCAGCAGCTTACAGGGAACCCCCTACGAGCAGTACTTC. It yields the protein CASSLQGTPYEQYF.

This clonotype was found a few times. This chain links TRBV11-2 with TRBJ2-7, with 12 bases that match TRBD2. With V trimmed by 4 bases and J by 1 base, 8 bases remained unmatched. Germline lookup yields CDR1 SGHAT and CDR2 FQNNGV. CDR3 size: 17 residues. Written as DNA, the CDR3 is TGTGCCAGCAGCTCCCAGGGACTAGCGGGTTTGTCCTACGAGCAGTACTTC. This encodes CASSSQGLAGLSYEQYF.

This clonotype was seen only a few times. The chain carries TRBV7-9 and TRBJ1-2, with 8 bases that match TRBD1. V shed 5 bases and J 2 bases; nucleotides not matched to a gene: 7. The CDR3 runs 15 residues. Germline loops: CDR1 SEHNR, CDR2 FQNEAQ (reference sequence). The CDR3: CASSPPQGANYGYTF. The CDR3 DNA is TGTGCCAGCAGCCCCCCCCAGGGGGCAAACTATGGCTACACCTTC.

Concerning this clonotype itself: Mismatch with germline at one junction end may stem from a read error. The chain is built from TRBV12-3 or TRBV12-4 and TRBJ2-2, with 8 bases matching TRBD1. The CDR3 is 15 residues long. As DNA, the CDR3 is TGTGCCAGCAGTTCCGGACAGGGAAGGACCGGGGGGCTGTTTTTT. This codes for CASSSGQGRTGGLFF.

Ten or more counts support this clonotype. V is TRBV4-1 and J is TRBJ1-3; 9 nucleotides agree with TRBD1. The germline CDR1 and CDR2 sequences are MGHRA and YSYEKL. The CDR3 has 18 amino acids. Trimming at V came to 0 bases and at J to 4 bases, leaving 10 bases not matched to a gene. The CDR3 nucleotides are TGCGCCAGCAGCCAAGATCGGTTTGGGACAGGGATCGGAAACACCATATATTTT. As protein: CASSQDRFGTGIGNTIYF.

This clonotype was seen a single time. A read error is possible here, since a much larger clone lies one base away. The V gene is TRBV7-9, the J gene TRBJ1-2; 7 bases map to TRBD1. The CDR3 covers 13 residues. Germline-derived CDR1 and CDR2 are SEHNR and FQNEAQ (reference sequence). CDR3 nucleotide sequence: TGTGCCACCTCCCGGACAGGATTTGATGGCTGCACCTTC. This encodes CATSRTGFDGCTF.

This clonotype was observed at least ten times. The chain joins TRBV7-3 to TRBJ1-2; possibly TRBD1 for D (5 bases). Germline V lookup: CDR1 SGHTA, CDR2 FQGTGA. The CDR3 has 12 amino acids. V dropped 4 bases and J dropped 12 bases, with 15 bases sitting between them. The CDR3 loop is CASSYPGLPHTF. The DNA of the CDR3 is TGTGCCAGCAGCTATCCGGGACTCCCGCACACCTTC.

This clonotype was seen repeatedly, ten times or more. V and J are TRBV6-2 or TRBV6-3 and TRBJ2-7; D remains ambiguous. CDR1 and CDR2 from the germline V gene are MNHEY and SVGEGT. The CDR3 sequence is 14 residues long. Trimming took off 2 bases at V and 2 bases at J, with 10 bases between the two ends. The chain's CDR3 is CASSYVAGTYEQYF. CDR3 DNA: TGTGCCAGCAGTTACGTGGCCGGCACCTACGAGCAGTACTTC.

This clonotype was seen at least ten times. This chain joins TRBV20-1 and TRBJ2-7; tentative D call: TRBD1 (5 bases). The CDR3 sequence is 12 residues long. Between the trimmed V and J ends, which lost 7 bases and 3 bases, there was a span of 13 bases. Germline lookup yields CDR1 DFQATT and CDR2 SNEGSKA (reference sequence). CDR3 loop: CSVKGAFYEQYF. In DNA form, the CDR3 reads TGCAGTGTAAAAGGGGCTTTCTACGAGCAGTACTTC.

At least ten counts were recorded for this clonotype. The chain links TRBV6-2 or TRBV6-3 to TRBJ1-1; possible D gene TRBD1, 5 bases. This CDR3 is 13 amino acids long. Germline V gene sequence: CDR1 MNHEY, CDR2 SVGEGT. The V end lost 2 bases, the J end lost 8 bases, and 12 bases lay between the germline ends. CDR3 region: CASSYRHGGEAFF. The DNA of the CDR3 is TGTGCCAGCAGTTACCGACATGGGGGAGAAGCTTTCTTT.

This clonotype was seen repeatedly, ten times or more. V and J are TRBV6-5 and TRBJ2-7; D might be TRBD2 (5 bases). The germline V and J ends were trimmed by 2 bases and 4 bases, with 9 bases remaining between them. The CDR3 extends over 13 amino acids. Germline V gene data show CDR1 as MNHEY and CDR2 as SVGAGI. The CDR3 reads CASSYRRGYEQYF. The CDR3 DNA reads as TGTGCCAGCAGTTACCGGAGAGGGTACGAGCAGTACTTC.

This clonotype showed up many times. As DNA, the CDR3 is TGTGCCAGCAGTGTCGGCAGTTTCTCCTACGAGCAGTACTTC. Translation gives CASSVGSFSYEQYF. The rearrangement joins TRBV6-1 to TRBJ2-7; D gene ambiguous. The CDR3 is made up of 14 amino acids. V was trimmed by 4 bases and J by 0 bases, leaving 10 bases between them. CDR1 is MNHNS, CDR2 SASEGT, per germline.

The chain combines TRBV24-1 with TRBJ1-1; D is undetermined. The CDR3 consists of 13 residues. CDR1 is KGHDR, CDR2 SFDVKD, per germline. V lost 3 bases and J 8 bases, leaving 12 bases between the germline ends. The CDR3 here is CATSDPNGLEAFF. The CDR3 nucleotides read TGTGCCACCAGTGATCCCAATGGGCTGGAAGCTTTCTTT.